Below are 17 T cell receptor beta chains sequenced from a single sample in a study of shared clonotypes between healthy human individuals. Libraries were prepared by immunoSEQ multiplex PCR; TCRdb keeps only in-frame clonotypes and omits some of them. The data contain roughly 2.5 million clones, roughly nine tenths of them singletons. The sequenced sample was naive CD4+ T cells sorted from blood. The sample's subset: CD45RA+ positively selected. These receptors originate from a man between 18 and 29 years old in good health.

Details on this clone: Other nucleotide sequences from this sample produce the same CDR3. This rearrangement joins TRBV5-1 to TRBJ1-1, with D possibly being TRBD1 (5 bases). The CDR3 consists of 14 residues. Germline CDR1 reads SGHRS; CDR2 reads YFSETQ. The V gene lost 0 bases and the J gene lost 1 base, with 7 bases spanning the gap. The CDR3 loop reads CASSLGGENTEAFF. The CDR3 nucleotides read TGCGCCAGCAGCTTGGGGGGCGAGAACACTGAAGCTTTCTTT.

In its sample, this clone was seen a few times. The genes are TRBV4-2 and TRBJ1-4; D not resolved. The V gene's germline CDR1 is LGHNA and CDR2 YNFKEQ. The CDR3 has 14 amino acids. The V and J ends lost 2 bases and 5 bases respectively, with 9 bases between them. The DNA of the CDR3 is TGTGCCAGCAGCCAACTGGACTCGAATGAAAAACTGTTTTTT. It translates to CASSQLDSNEKLFF.

Remarks on this clone: Within the sample, other DNA sequences also encode this same CDR3. Written as DNA, the CDR3 is TGTGCCAGCAGTTCTGGAACTGGCTACGAGCAGTACTTC. It encodes CASSSGTGYEQYF. The chain combines TRBV6-6 with TRBJ2-7; D gene uncertain. Germline V gene data show CDR1 as MNHNY and CDR2 as SVGAGI (reference sequence). This CDR3 spans 13 amino acids. V lost 4 bases to trimming and J lost 3 bases, with 10 bases between them.

CDR3 sequence: CASSQAGQGAFYEQYF. CDR3 in DNA: TGCGCCAGCAGCCAGGCGGGACAGGGGGCATTTTACGAGCAGTACTTC. The chain recombines TRBV4-1 with TRBJ2-7; 12 bases line up with TRBD1. In germline, CDR1 is MGHRA, CDR2 YSYEKL. The CDR3 has 16 residues. V dropped 3 bases and J dropped 4; count of bases not matched to a gene: 7.

This chain connects TRBV27 to TRBJ1-5; 7 bases match TRBD1. The CDR3 has 17 amino acids. V trimming: 5 bases; J trimming: 4 bases; junction bases outside the gene matches: 14. Germline V gene lookup returns CDR1 MNHEY and CDR2 SMNVEV (reference sequence). The CDR3 coding sequence is TGTGCCAGCAGTCCACCCCCGGGCAGGGGGGGTAATCAGCCCCAGCATTTT. Amino acids: CASSPPPGRGGNQPQHF.

J is TRBJ2-7 and V is TRBV28; 7 bases fit TRBD1. The trim removed 5 bases at V and 2 bases at J, leaving 9 bases unmatched. Per the germline V gene, CDR1 is MDHEN and CDR2 is SYDVKM. This CDR3 has 15 amino acids. In nucleotides, the CDR3 is TGTGCCAGCAGTCCAATCGACAGGGACACCTACGAGCAGTACTTC. Its translation: CASSPIDRDTYEQYF.

In its sample, this clone was seen a few times. J is TRBJ1-5 and V is TRBV30, with D unresolved. V shed 3 bases and J shed 7 bases, with 10 bases lying between them. CDR1 and CDR2 (germline): GTSNPN, SVGIG (reference sequence). This CDR3 is 12 amino acids long. This chain's CDR3 is CAWRNGAQPQHF. Written as DNA, the CDR3 is TGTGCCTGGAGAAACGGAGCGCAGCCCCAGCATTTT.

V usage is TRBV10-3 and J usage is TRBJ1-3; D is uncertain. The germline CDR1 and CDR2 sequences are ENHRY and SYGVKD. Trimming cost V 4 bases and J 0 bases, with 10 bases left between them. This CDR3 has 15 amino acids. The CDR3 bases are TGTGCCATCAGTGTGGCAGCAACCTCTGGAAACACCATATATTTT. Translating it yields CAISVAATSGNTIYF.

The genes are TRBV11-3 and TRBJ1-2; no definite D call. The germline gives CDR1 SGHNT, CDR2 YENEEA. With 3 bases removed from V and 3 bases from J, the gap between germline ends came to 11 bases. CDR3 length: 14 residues. The CDR3 sequence is CASSFSPGDYGYTF. CDR3 bases: TGTGCCAGCAGCTTCAGTCCTGGGGACTATGGCTACACCTTC.

This clone was recorded once. This rearrangement joins TRBV7-2 to TRBJ1-4; tentatively, D is TRBD1 (5 bases). This CDR3 spans 15 amino acids. With 1 base removed from V and 4 bases from J, the gap between germline ends came to 10 bases. Germline values: CDR1 SGHTA, CDR2 FQGNSA. In DNA form, the CDR3 reads TGTGCCAGCAGCTTAGGGGGACTAGATAATGAAAAACTGTTTTTT. It specifies CASSLGGLDNEKLFF.

Only one count was recorded for this clone. The V call is TRBV2, the J call TRBJ1-1; D unresolved. This CDR3 comprises 13 residues. The germline V gene encodes CDR1 SNHLY and CDR2 FYNNEI. V lost 0 bases and J lost 8, with 10 bases in between. CDR3 sequence reads: CASSEAGWVEAFF. The DNA for the CDR3 is TGTGCCAGCAGTGAAGCGGGGTGGGTAGAAGCTTTCTTT.

This clone was counted only a few times. The V call is TRBV18, the J call TRBJ2-2; TRBD2 is a possible D gene (6 bases). The V gene's germline CDR1 is KGHSH and CDR2 LQKENI. CDR3 size: 15 residues. Deletions cut 5 bases from V and 6 bases from J, with 16 bases between. CDR3 in amino acids: CASSSQGGGAGELFF. The CDR3 coding sequence is TGTGCCAGCTCATCCCAGGGCGGCGGGGCCGGGGAGCTGTTTTTT.

Of note for this clone: At the DNA level, this CDR3 is encoded by other sequences in the same sample as well. This sequence joins TRBV5-1 and TRBJ1-1, with D maybe TRBD1 (5 bases). V lost 5 bases to trimming and J lost 1 base, with 9 bases between them. Germline CDR1 SGHRS, CDR2 YFSETQ. This CDR3 contains 13 residues. In nucleotides, the CDR3 is TGCGCCAGCAGTCGGGGGGAGAACACTGAAGCTTTCTTT. Protein product: CASSRGENTEAFF. The entire variable domain, with the rest obtained from reference TRBV5-1 and TRBJ1-1, is as follows: KAGVTQTPRYLIKTRGQQVTLSCSPISGHRSVSWYQQTPGQGLQFLFEYFSETQRNKGNFPGRFSGRQFSNSRSEMNVSTLELGDSALYLCASSRGENTEAFFGQGTRLTVV.

The chain carries TRBV7-2 and TRBJ1-6, with a weak D call TRBD1 (5 bases). Germline V lookup: CDR1 SGHTA, CDR2 FQGNSA. This CDR3 contains 13 residues. The V end lost 6 bases, the J end lost 12 bases, and 15 bases lay between the germline ends. CDR3: CASRAPGLGPLHF. The CDR3 DNA reads TGTGCCAGCAGAGCCCCAGGGCTGGGACCCCTCCACTTT.

For the CDR3, the DNA is TGCGCCAGCAGCCAAGATAAGGGGTTAGAGACCCAGTACTTC. Translating gives CASSQDKGLETQYF. J is TRBJ2-5 and V is TRBV4-3, with D maybe TRBD1 (5 bases). Trimming stripped 0 bases from V and 4 bases from J, with 9 bases between. There are 14 residues in the CDR3. In germline, CDR1 is LGHNA, CDR2 YSLEER.

V is TRBV18 and J is TRBJ2-1; TRBD2 agrees at 13 bases. Germline V CDR1 and CDR2: KGHSH, LQKENI. The CDR3 extends over 14 amino acids. Losses at the gene ends were 6 bases for V and 9 bases for J; bases not matched to a gene: 5. The CDR3 region has the DNA TGTGCCAGCTCTTCACTAGCGGGGGGGCTTGAGCAGTTCTTC. Protein sequence: CASSSLAGGLEQFF.

J is TRBJ1-5 and V is TRBV6-5; D is unclear. The CDR3 runs 13 residues. CDR1 and CDR2 (germline): MNHEY, SVGAGI. Trimming stripped 4 bases from V and 4 bases from J, with 8 bases between. CDR3 sequence reads: CASSLQLNQPQHF. CDR3 nucleotides: TGTGCCAGCAGTTTGCAGCTAAATCAGCCCCAGCATTTT.